This passage covers 30 T cell receptor beta chains from one sample sequenced in a study of blood T cells in healthy people across ages. A sample-barcoded 5' primer and a J-beta primer mix were used in a second PCR of roughly 7 to 11 cycles. TCRdb analysed the 5' RACE reads with MiXCR anew, one entry per CDR3 protein. Among roughly 1.6 million distinct CDR3 sequences listed, 34% were seen once. Sequenced: blood. These receptors originate from a woman in her 30s in good health.

The gene calls are TRBV9 and TRBJ2-3; 11 bases agree with TRBD2. CDR3 size: 21 residues. J gave up 0 bases and V 3 bases, and 18 bases lay outside the gene matches. CDR1 SGDLS and CDR2 YYNGEE come from the germline V gene. The DNA for the CDR3 is TGTGCCAGCAGCGCCCAATTCCTAGGACTAGCGGGCGCGATAAGCACAGATACGCAGTATTTT. Its protein is CASSAQFLGLAGAISTDTQYF.

This sequence joins TRBV5-1 and TRBJ2-1; D possibly matches TRBD1 or TRBD2 (6 bases each). Germline assignment: CDR1 SGHRS and CDR2 YFSETQ. This CDR3 region has 15 residues. V dropped 5 bases and J dropped 7 bases, with 19 bases sitting between them. CDR3 DNA: TGCGCCAGCAGGGGGGCACTAGCAGGGCCTAATGAGCAGTTCTTC. This translates into CASRGALAGPNEQFF.

The sample holds a few counts of this clonotype. CDR3 loop: CSARSQKFSGANVLTF. In DNA, the CDR3 is TGCAGTGCTAGATCGCAGAAATTCTCCGGGGCCAACGTCCTGACTTTC. This chain connects TRBV20-1 to TRBJ2-6; D is undetermined. The V gene's germline CDR1 is DFQATT and CDR2 SNEGSKA (reference sequence). The CDR3 runs 16 residues. The germline V and J ends were trimmed by 2 bases and 4 bases, with 15 bases remaining between them.

This chain joins TRBV12-3 or TRBV12-4 and TRBJ1-4; D call uncertain. This CDR3 region has 12 residues. Trimming took off 3 bases at V and 10 bases at J, with 9 bases between the two ends. The CDR3 loop is CASSFDPRKLFF. CDR3 coding DNA: TGTGCCAGCAGTTTTGATCCTCGAAAACTGTTTTTT.

The chain carries TRBV2 and TRBJ2-5; no clear D. This CDR3 has 11 amino acids. Germline V gene data show CDR1 as SNHLY and CDR2 as FYNNEI. V was shortened by 7 bases and J by 5 bases, with 8 bases between the two germline ends. CDR3 loop: CASTTSETQYF. The CDR3 coding sequence is TGTGCCAGCACAACTTCCGAGACCCAGTACTTC.

The V gene is TRBV5-5, the J gene TRBJ1-6; D might be TRBD1 (5 bases). Trimming cost V 4 bases and J 8 bases, with 22 bases left between them. CDR1 and CDR2 from the germline V gene are SGHKS and YYEKEE (reference sequence). The CDR3 covers 17 residues. CDR3 sequence (DNA): TGTGCCAGCAGCCTGGGGCAGGGAGGGTCGAGTTATTCACCCCTCCACTTT. This codes for CASSLGQGGSSYSPLHF.

The table lists this clonotype with a count of one. This chain uses TRBV5-1 with TRBJ2-1; D is tentatively TRBD1 or TRBD2 (5 bases each). Looked up from germline, CDR1 is SGHRS and CDR2 is YFSETQ. This CDR3 spans 13 amino acids. V gave up 2 bases and J gave up 9 bases, with 12 bases separating them. The CDR3 loop reads CASSFGTNSEQFF. The CDR3 coding sequence is TGCGCCAGCAGCTTTGGGACGAACAGTGAGCAGTTCTTC.

There are a few counts of this clonotype. The chain employs TRBV20-1 and TRBJ2-1; 10 positions match TRBD2. After removal of 3 bases from V and 0 bases from J, the junction contained 8 bases not matched to a gene. Germline loops: CDR1 DFQATT, CDR2 SNEGSKA (reference sequence). This CDR3 spans 17 amino acids. CDR3 amino acids: CSASEGLAVGSYNEQFF. The DNA for the CDR3 is TGCAGTGCTAGTGAAGGACTAGCGGTTGGCTCCTACAATGAGCAGTTCTTC.

A few counts support this clonotype. The V gene is TRBV4-2, the J gene TRBJ2-7; no reliable D call. The CDR3 totals 16 residues. The germline CDR1 and CDR2 sequences are LGHNA and YNFKEQ. V lost 0 bases, J lost 0 bases, and 12 bases lay in between. The CDR3 DNA reads TGTGCCAGCAGCCAAGATCGGACGGAGAGCTCCTACGAGCAGTACTTC. Protein: CASSQDRTESSYEQYF.

Comment on this clonotype: It may be a read error: a sequence one base away is much more abundant. V is TRBV3-1 and J is TRBJ2-1; D unresolved. CDR1 and CDR2 (germline): LGHDT, YNNKEL (reference sequence). The CDR3 is 12 residues long. V gave up 10 bases and J gave up 7 bases, with 14 bases separating them. The CDR3, as DNA: TGTGCCATCAGTAAAGCAAGGAATGAGCAGTTCTTC. The encoded protein is CAISKARNEQFF.

This clonotype was counted ten times or more. V is TRBV3-1 and J is TRBJ2-5; D gene ambiguous. This CDR3 is 13 amino acids long. V lost 8 bases and J 5 bases, leaving 15 bases between the germline ends. Germline V gene data show CDR1 as LGHDT and CDR2 as YNNKEL (reference sequence). CDR3 amino acids: CASSPPGRETQYF. In nucleotides, the CDR3 is TGTGCCAGCTCACCACCCGGAAGGGAGACCCAGTACTTC.

In its sample, this clonotype was seen a few times. The rearrangement links TRBV6-5 to TRBJ2-7; 8 bases are a match to TRBD1. V dropped 6 bases and J dropped 3; count of bases not matched to a gene: 10. Germline V gene lookup returns CDR1 MNHEY and CDR2 SVGAGI. CDR3 length equals 15 residues. The CDR3 is CASSSTGVRGYEQYF. The CDR3 nucleotides are TGTGCCAGCAGCTCGACAGGGGTACGGGGCTACGAGCAGTACTTC.

This clonotype was counted between two and nine times. The genes are TRBV5-1 and TRBJ2-5, with 9 bases that match TRBD1. The junction had 8 bases not matched to a gene; V was cut back by 3 bases and J by 5 bases. The germline CDR1 and CDR2 sequences are SGHRS and YFSETQ. There are 15 residues in the CDR3. Here the CDR3 reads CASSWGQGAKETQYF. The CDR3 DNA reads as TGCGCCAGCAGCTGGGGACAGGGCGCAAAGGAGACCCAGTACTTC.

The V call is TRBV10-3, the J call TRBJ2-7, with a weak D call TRBD1 (5 bases). The length of the CDR3 is 14 residues. Looked up from germline, CDR1 is ENHRY and CDR2 is SYGVKD. Trimming took 10 bases from V and 3 from J, leaving 19 bases between them. The CDR3 here is CATLAGPEFYEQYF. The CDR3 coding sequence is TGTGCCACTCTCGCAGGGCCAGAATTCTACGAGCAGTACTTC.

The chain recombines TRBV27 with TRBJ2-7; D is perhaps TRBD1 or TRBD2 (5 bases each). Germline values: CDR1 MNHEY, CDR2 SMNVEV (reference sequence). The CDR3 spans 17 residues. Trimming pared 5 bases from V and 6 bases from J, leaving 26 bases between. The CDR3 region is CASSPFISGAPYIEQYF. In nucleotides, the CDR3 is TGTGCCAGCAGTCCTTTTATATCCGGGGCCCCCTATATCGAGCAGTACTTC.

This chain connects TRBV13 to TRBJ1-2; the D is unclear. Trimming removed 4 bases at V and 6 bases at J, with 18 bases between. From germline, CDR1 is PRHDT and CDR2 FYEKMQ (reference sequence). The CDR3 runs to 15 residues. CDR3 nucleotide sequence: TGTGCCAGCAGCTGGTATGTTCTAGAGGAAAATGGCTACACCTTC. Amino acid sequence: CASSWYVLEENGYTF.

The chain has TRBV7-9 and TRBJ2-1; 10 nucleotides line up with TRBD2. Per germline, CDR1 SEHNR and CDR2 FQNEAQ (reference sequence). Germline trimming cut 5 bases from V and 2 bases from J; bases unmatched to any gene: 15. CDR3 size: 19 residues. For the CDR3, the DNA is TGTGCCAGCAGCATTGGATCTTTGGCTAGCGGGGGTCCCTACAATGAGCAGTTCTTC. This encodes CASSIGSLASGGPYNEQFF. Based on the CDR3 plus reference TRBV7-9 and TRBJ2-1, the full variable domain is DTGVSQNPRHKITKRGQNVTFRCDPISEHNRLYWYRQTLGQGPEFLTYFQNEAQLEKSRLLSDRFSAERPKGSFSTLEIQRTEQGDSAMYLCASSIGSLASGGPYNEQFFGPGTRLTVL.

The chain has TRBV5-1 and TRBJ1-1; no definite D call. The CDR3 has 15 amino acids. The V gene's germline CDR1 is SGHRS and CDR2 YFSETQ. V lost 0 bases and J 0 bases, leaving 9 bases between the germline ends. CDR3 in DNA: TGCGCCAGCAGCTTGGAAACAGTTATGAACACTGAAGCTTTCTTT. It specifies CASSLETVMNTEAFF.

J is TRBJ2-7 and V is TRBV4-1, with D unresolved. The V end lost 5 bases, the J end lost 6 bases, and 14 bases lay between the germline ends. The CDR3 contains 13 residues. The germline CDR1 and CDR2 sequences are MGHRA and YSYEKL. CDR3 residues: CASSSPRAVEQYF. DNA of the CDR3: TGCGCCAGCAGCTCACCCCGGGCGGTCGAGCAGTACTTC.

This clonotype was counted ten times or more. A much larger clone lies one base from this, so it may be a read error. This rearrangement joins TRBV5-6 to TRBJ2-7; 7 nucleotides agree with TRBD1. Losses at the gene ends were 4 bases for V and 6 bases for J; bases not matched to a gene: 13. This CDR3 spans 15 amino acids. Per germline, CDR1 SGHDT and CDR2 YYEEEE. CDR3 sequence reads: CASSRRATGCGEQYF. CDR3 bases: TGTGCCAGCAGCCGCCGCGCGACAGGGTGCGGCGAGCAGTACTTC. Using reference TRBV5-6 and TRBJ2-7 for the parts outside the CDR3, the full variable domain is DAGVTQSPTHLIKTRGQQVTLRCSPKSGHDTVSWYQQALGQGPQFIFQYYEEEERQRGNFPDRFSGHQFPNYSSELNVNALLLGDSALYLCASSRRATGCGEQYFGPGTRLTVT.

The chain couples TRBV4-2 to TRBJ2-4; 11 bases map to TRBD2. The germline gives CDR1 LGHNA, CDR2 YNFKEQ. The CDR3 has 18 amino acids. V lost 3 bases, J lost 3 bases, and 10 bases stayed unmatched. The CDR3 reads CASSQGLAVTWVKNIQYF. The CDR3 DNA sequence: TGTGCCAGCAGCCAGGGACTAGCGGTTACCTGGGTCAAAAACATTCAGTACTTC.

The chain carries TRBV20-1 and TRBJ2-1, with D maybe TRBD1 (6 bases). The CDR3 runs 13 residues. Germline V CDR1 and CDR2: DFQATT, SNEGSKA (reference sequence). The V end was cut by 6 bases, the J end by 2 bases, with 11 bases between. The CDR3 region is CSARQDAYNEQFF. CDR3 sequence (DNA): TGCAGTGCGCGACAGGACGCCTACAATGAGCAGTTCTTC.

This chain connects TRBV7-9 to TRBJ1-2; possibly TRBD1 for D (5 bases). Germline V gene sequence: CDR1 SEHNR, CDR2 FQNEAQ (reference sequence). CDR3 length: 12 amino acids. Deletions cut 0 bases from V and 12 bases from J, with 11 bases between. CDR3 DNA sequence: TGTGCCAGCAGCTTAGCACAGGAAGGCAACACCTTC. This sequence encodes CASSLAQEGNTF. The full variable domain, completed using reference TRBV7-9 and TRBJ1-2, is DTGVSQNPRHKITKRGQNVTFRCDPISEHNRLYWYRQTLGQGPEFLTYFQNEAQLEKSRLLSDRFSAERPKGSFSTLEIQRTEQGDSAMYLCASSLAQEGNTFGSGTRLTVV.

The chain links TRBV7-9 to TRBJ1-2; possibly TRBD1 for D (5 bases). Germline CDR1 SEHNR, CDR2 FQNEAQ (reference sequence). With 5 bases removed from V and 4 bases from J, the gap between germline ends came to 23 bases. This CDR3 region has 17 residues. CDR3 sequence (DNA): TGTGCCAGCAGCCGAAAGCCCCTTCCGCAGGGCCTCTATGGCTACACCTTC. It codes for CASSRKPLPQGLYGYTF.

To note about this clonotype: Sequence at one end of the junction differs from germline and may be a read error. The rearrangement uses TRBV7-9 and TRBJ1-2; D remains ambiguous. CDR3 length: 14 amino acids. The germline gives CDR1 SEHNR, CDR2 FQNEAQ (reference sequence). The CDR3 DNA reads as TGTGCCAGCAGGCCACAACGTGTTAACTATGGCTGCACCTTC. Protein product: CASRPQRVNYGCTF. Full variable domain (remainder filled in from reference TRBV7-9 and TRBJ1-2): DTGVSQNPRHKITKRGQNVTFRCDPISEHNRLYWYRQTLGQGPEFLTYFQNEAQLEKSRLLSDRFSAERPKGSFSTLEIQRTEQGDSAMYLCASRPQRVNYGCTFGSGTRLTVV.

In regard to this clonotype: An end of the junction does not agree with germline; a read error may underlie this. The rearrangement joins TRBV29-1 to TRBJ1-2; 7 bases match TRBD1. The CDR3 has 14 residues. CDR1 is SQVTM, CDR2 ANQGSEA, per germline. The CDR3 nucleotides are TGCGGCGTTGAGGACAGCAGGGGGAACTATGGCTACACCTTC. Translating gives CGVEDSRGNYGYTF.

This rearrangement joins TRBV3-1 to TRBJ2-1, with D possibly matching TRBD2 (7 bases). Germline lookup yields CDR1 LGHDT and CDR2 YNNKEL (reference sequence). Deletions cut 4 bases from V and 4 bases from J, with 20 bases between. CDR3 length equals 17 residues. In DNA form, the CDR3 reads TGTGCCAGCAGCCCCCTGGGGGGGAGAGGGGGTTACAATGAGCAGTTCTTC. Translating gives CASSPLGGRGGYNEQFF.

In regard to this clonotype: One end of the junction fails to match germline, which may point to a read error. V usage is TRBV5-1 and J usage is TRBJ2-5; D may be TRBD1 (6 bases). The CDR3 is 15 amino acids. Germline V CDR1 and CDR2: SGHRS, YFSETQ. DNA of the CDR3: TGCGCCAGCGGGCCCCGGGACACCTACCAAGGGACCCAGTACTTC. Translating it yields CASGPRDTYQGTQYF. The whole variable domain, filled in from reference TRBV5-1 and TRBJ2-5, reads KAGVTQTPRYLIKTRGQQVTLSCSPISGHRSVSWYQQTPGQGLQFLFEYFSETQRNKGNFPGRFSGRQFSNSRSEMNVSTLELGDSALYLCASGPRDTYQGTQYFGPGTRLLVL.

The rearrangement uses TRBV6-5 and TRBJ2-3; 7 bases match TRBD2. The V segment lost 6 bases and the J segment 11 bases; nucleotides outside the gene matches: 8. CDR1 MNHEY and CDR2 SVGAGI come from the germline V gene. This CDR3 comprises 12 residues. CDR3 sequence (DNA): TGTGCCAGCAGAAGAGCGGGGAGAAGGCAGTATTTT. It is translated as CASRRAGRRQYF.

The rearrangement uses TRBV6-2 or TRBV6-3 and TRBJ2-1; D is undetermined. Trimming took off 4 bases at V and 3 bases at J, with 13 bases between the two ends. The CDR3 has 15 amino acids. The germline V gene encodes CDR1 MNHEY and CDR2 SVGEGT. The CDR3 DNA follows: TGTGCCAGCAGTTCATCACCCGCCGTCTACAATGAGCAGTTCTTC. It yields the protein CASSSSPAVYNEQFF.